The sequence of this T cell receptor beta chain was determined in a study of blood T cell repertoires in COVID-19. Study context: Donors in the United States, Italy and Spain gave samples during acute or convalescent COVID-19.

CDR1 SGHTS and CDR2 YDEGEE come from the germline V gene. V was shortened by 10 bases and J by 1 base, with 9 bases between the two germline ends. CDR3 length equals 11 residues. Per the original data handling: Amplification with reference gene primers provided the estimates of nucleated cell counts. Here immunoSEQ multiplex PCR was the method, and the copy in TCRdb shows in-frame clones only, minus some. V and J calls and clone size are copied from that table; D and trimming were computed from the DNA. Of approximately 70,000 clones listed, roughly 89% were seen once; the top ten hold 7% to 9%. This clone has a single count.

V gene TRBV5-8 combines with J gene TRBJ2-7, with D perhaps TRBD2 (6 bases). This sequence was found in a human donor in a cohort sampled during active COVID-19. Sequencing was done on a sample of peripheral blood. The CDR3 coding sequence is TGTGCCGGGGGACTTTCCTACGAGCAGTACTTC. This codes for CAGGLSYEQYF.